This is a list of T cell receptor beta chains from one sample in a study of T cell responses to AZD1222 COVID-19 vaccine. Data came from immunoSEQ multiplex PCR; TCRdb stores just in-frame clones and leaves some out. In the table there are 150,000 to 200,000 clones, almost 95% of which are singletons. The sample consisted of peripheral blood, taken on day 0 of AZD1222 vaccination. These receptors were obtained from an adult in good health. Each CDR3 is given with its conserved first and last residue.

V gene,J gene,CDR3 protein
TRBV27,TRBJ2-1,CASSPRTGINNEQFF
TRBV7-2,TRBJ1-5,CASSSWTGSNQPQHF
TRBV7-3,TRBJ1-1,CASSPFPGSAAFF
TRBV6-4,TRBJ2-1,CASSEKPTSLQFF
TRBV7-2,TRBJ1-1,CASSLARQGNTEAFF
TRBV7-9,TRBJ2-1,CASSPGQAGSFF
TRBV28,TRBJ1-6,CASSFSDRVNSPLHF
TRBV29-1,TRBJ1-2,CSTGDRDTF
TRBV12-5,TRBJ2-4,CASGTGTGGPQECPRDF
TRBV20-1,TRBJ1-4,CSAVFPGKLFF
TRBV19,TRBJ1-3,CASSISSSGNTIYF
TRBV7-2,TRBJ2-5,CASSPTGGETQYF
TRBV10-2,TRBJ2-7,CASSEGQAGLGYEQYF
TRBV28,TRBJ2-1,CASSTQGRLGDNEQFF
TRBV18,TRBJ2-5,CASSPRNGRQGETQYF
TRBV7-2,TRBJ2-4,CASSPGTSLDIQYF
TRBV3-1/TRBV3-2,TRBJ2-1,CASSQVQRDVSYNEQFF
TRBV29-1,TRBJ2-7,CSVVDREGNEQYF
TRBV5-1,TRBJ2-5,CASRPDSTGTQYF
TRBV7-2,TRBJ2-3,CASSLTSGRTDTQYF
TRBV5-4,TRBJ2-1,CASSLTNNEQFF
TRBV12-3/TRBV12-4,TRBJ2-1,CASSSGTINEQFF
TRBV28,TRBJ2-7,CASSVSRFASSASYEQYF
TRBV19,TRBJ1-4,CASSIQGEKLFF
TRBV2,TRBJ1-1,CASSEDNTEAFF
TRBV29-1,TRBJ2-1,CSVPLLGNEQFF
TRBV5-1,TRBJ2-3,CASSLGGPTDTQYF
TRBV5-1,TRBJ1-5,CASSWTGDQPQHF
TRBV28,TRBJ1-4,CASSTSGGPNEKLFF
TRBV6-6,TRBJ1-5,CASSYGQGYSNQPQHF
TRBV7-9,TRBJ1-5,CASSPGQLNQPQHF
TRBV4-1,TRBJ1-6,CASSHFSGTFRGAHNSPLHF
TRBV5-1,TRBJ2-3,CASSWGQGTDTQYF
TRBV6-5,TRBJ2-2,CASRISPGELFF
TRBV5-1,TRBJ1-2,CASSAYRGLYVNYGYTF
TRBV7-7,TRBJ1-2,CAAGEENYGYTF
TRBV28,TRBJ1-2,CASSASDGIYGYTF
TRBV6-4,TRBJ1-5,CASSEEGSGPQHF
TRBV6-2/TRBV6-3,TRBJ1-1,CASSYTVTGGREAFF
TRBV28,TRBJ1-6,CASSWGTGDNSPLHF
TRBV7-9,TRBJ2-1,CASSRGTSGINEQFF
TRBV9,TRBJ1-1,CASSPDAGSMDTEAFF
TRBV7-2,TRBJ1-6,CASSPRGRGSNSPLHF
TRBV5-8,TRBJ1-4,CASSLNTGATEGKLFF
TRBV15,TRBJ1-5,CATSRVPRSNQPQHF
TRBV19,TRBJ1-6,CASRPIRASYNSPLHF
TRBV13,TRBJ1-3,CASSFGTFGNTIYF
TRBV30,TRBJ1-4,CAWSKTGANEKLFF
TRBV6-2/TRBV6-3,TRBJ1-1,CASSLSLTGNTEAFF
TRBV7-9,TRBJ1-3,CASSLVQGDGNTIYF
TRBV7-8,TRBJ1-1,CASSLGQGLFEAFF
TRBV19,TRBJ1-1,CASSPRTGTEAFF
TRBV6-5,TRBJ2-3,CATTRDRGLGTQYF
TRBV7-9,TRBJ2-2,CASSPRGTLTNTGELFF
TRBV30,TRBJ1-4,CAWGQGTEKLFF
TRBV2,TRBJ1-1,CASSEGRIEAFF
TRBV5-1,TRBJ2-3,CASSQSSDTQYF
TRBV28,TRBJ1-3,CASSLMQGMTDTIYF
TRBV4-1,TRBJ2-7,CASSQAGPAYEQYF